This T cell receptor (beta chain) comes out of a study of blood T cell repertoires in COVID-19. There are 15 residues in the CDR3. Germline CDR1 MNHEY, CDR2 SVGEGT. V lost 8 bases and J 6 bases, leaving 20 bases between the germline ends. TCRdb's table, derived via immunoSEQ multiplex PCR, lists solely in-frame clones and lacks some. The sample records about 220,000 clones, around 84% being singletons. The sequence came from a woman aged 40 to 50 who had recovered from COVID-19. The sequencing sample was made of PBMCs or T cells enriched from blood (not recorded which). The chain employs TRBV6-2 or TRBV6-3 and TRBJ2-1; D might be TRBD2 (5 bases). DNA of the CDR3: TGTGCCAGCCGCCCACTAGATTTGAACTCCAATGAGCAGTTCTTC. Its protein product is CASRPLDLNSNEQFF.